This entry lists 22 T cell receptor beta chains sequenced from one sample in a study of blood T cell repertoires in COVID-19. Assay: immunoSEQ multiplex PCR; the TCRdb copy retains only in-frame clones and omits some. Of 250,000 to 300,000 clones listed, under 95% are singletons. The sample consisted of PBMCs or T cells enriched from blood (not recorded which). The receptors come from a woman aged 40 to 49 with acute COVID-19.

The gene calls are TRBV10-3 and TRBJ2-7; 8 bases agree with TRBD2. This CDR3 has 13 amino acids. Germline CDR1 reads ENHRY; CDR2 reads SYGVKD. The ends lost 8 bases at V and 2 bases at J; junction bases unmatched: 5. CDR3 nucleotides: TGTGCCATCGGCAGCGGGGGCACCTACGAGCAGTACTTC. Amino acids: CAIGSGGTYEQYF.

The gene calls are TRBV5-1 and TRBJ1-2; 7 bases line up with TRBD1. The CDR3 is 13 amino acids. The germline gives CDR1 SGHRS, CDR2 YFSETQ. The ends lost 7 bases at V and 5 bases at J; junction bases unmatched: 8. The CDR3 bases are TGCGCCAGCCTACCAAAGACAGGGTATGGCTACACCTTC. Residues: CASLPKTGYGYTF.

The chain employs TRBV7-2 and TRBJ2-7; D possibly corresponds to TRBD2 (5 bases). CDR1 and CDR2 (germline): SGHTA, FQGNSA. Trimming took off 5 bases at V and 4 bases at J, with 21 bases between the two ends. The CDR3 has 16 amino acids. The CDR3 nucleotides are TGTGCCAGCAGCCCCCGGGGAGACGTAGAAGTATACGAGCAGTACTTC. This translates into CASSPRGDVEVYEQYF.

This clone was seen just once. The rearrangement uses TRBV27 and TRBJ2-3; 13 nucleotides line up with TRBD2. The germline CDR1 and CDR2 sequences are MNHEY and SMNVEV (reference sequence). This CDR3 spans 15 amino acids. J was trimmed by 2 bases and V by 6 bases; bases with no gene match: 2. DNA of the CDR3: TGTGCCAGCAGCGGACTAGCGGGGGTCACAGATACGCAGTATTTT. Protein product: CASSGLAGVTDTQYF.

V gene TRBV30 combines with J gene TRBJ1-1; 7 nucleotides line up with TRBD1. Germline CDR1 reads GTSNPN; CDR2 reads SVGIG (reference sequence). This CDR3 is 15 amino acids long. V was clipped by 0 bases and J by 4 bases; unmatched bases: 8. CDR3 residues: CAWSVQGGAGTEAFF. The CDR3 DNA reads as TGTGCCTGGAGTGTACAAGGGGGCGCGGGCACTGAAGCTTTCTTT.

This clone has a single count. V and J are TRBV30 and TRBJ2-5; 10 bases are a match to TRBD1. The CDR3 covers 17 residues. The V and J ends lost 1 base and 2 bases, in that order; junction bases with no gene match: 10. The germline V gene has CDR1 GTSNPN and CDR2 SVGIG (reference sequence). The CDR3 nucleotides read TGTGCCTGGAGTGAATCCGGGACAGGGGCCTATCAAGAGACCCAGTACTTC. Its protein product is CAWSESGTGAYQETQYF.

This chain joins TRBV19 and TRBJ2-2, with D perhaps matching TRBD1 (5 bases). Germline values: CDR1 LNHDA, CDR2 SQIVND (reference sequence). This CDR3 has 14 residues. The ends were cut back, 10 bases at V and 5 bases at J, with 17 bases in the middle. CDR3 coding DNA: TGTGCCACCACTGGGCGGACACGGACCGGGGAGCTGTTTTTT. Translated, it gives CATTGRTRTGELFF.

The chain links TRBV5-6 to TRBJ2-3, with 9 bases fitting TRBD1. Per the germline V gene, CDR1 is SGHDT and CDR2 is YYEEEE. J lost 7 bases, V lost 3 bases, and 6 bases had no gene match. The CDR3 sequence is 14 residues long. The CDR3 loop reads CASSWDREWNTQYF. CDR3 sequence (DNA): TGTGCCAGCAGCTGGGACAGGGAATGGAATACGCAGTATTTT.

V gene TRBV6-5 combines with J gene TRBJ1-1; D remains unclear. The CDR3 extends over 15 amino acids. V was clipped by 0 bases and J by 0 bases, with 8 bases between them. Germline loops: CDR1 MNHEY, CDR2 SVGAGI. In DNA form, the CDR3 reads TGTGCCAGCAGTTACTCGAGAGTACTGAACACTGAAGCTTTCTTT. Protein sequence: CASSYSRVLNTEAFF.

This clone was seen just once. This chain uses TRBV15 with TRBJ1-2; maybe TRBD1 (5 bases). The V gene's germline CDR1 is LNHNV and CDR2 YYDKDF (reference sequence). The CDR3 loop spans 15 amino acids. V was shortened by 6 bases and J by 8 bases, with 22 bases between the two germline ends. CDR3 sequence reads: CATRGVRTTRSGYTF. The CDR3 DNA sequence: TGTGCCACCAGAGGCGTTAGGACAACCCGTTCGGGCTACACCTTC.

This chain connects TRBV19 to TRBJ1-1; TRBD1 aligns across 9 bases. The CDR3 sequence is 14 residues long. The germline V gene encodes CDR1 LNHDA and CDR2 SQIVND (reference sequence). V was pared by 1 base and J by 5 bases, with 2 bases of the junction left unmatched. The DNA for the CDR3 is TGTGCCAGTAGTATAGGGACAGGGGTAACTGAAGCTTTCTTT. Translating it yields CASSIGTGVTEAFF.

The DNA for the CDR3 is TGTGCCAGCAGGTGGACACGGAACACTGAAGCTTTCTTT. Translated: CASRWTRNTEAFF. This chain links TRBV6-5 with TRBJ1-1; D possibly corresponds to TRBD1 (5 bases). Trimming left V 6 bases short and J 1 base short, with 9 bases between. There are 13 residues in the CDR3. Germline assignment: CDR1 MNHEY and CDR2 SVGAGI.

This clone was seen a handful of times. The CDR3 spells CASRLAGGTGELFF. In DNA, the CDR3 is TGTGCCAGCAGACTAGCAGGGGGCACCGGGGAGCTGTTTTTT. The V gene is TRBV2, the J gene TRBJ2-2, with D perhaps TRBD1 (7 bases). Trimming shortened V by 6 bases and J by 4 bases, and 12 bases separated the two germline ends. The CDR3 runs to 14 residues. Germline V gene sequence: CDR1 SNHLY, CDR2 FYNNEI.

The rearrangement uses TRBV19 and TRBJ1-2, with D uncertain. CDR1 LNHDA and CDR2 SQIVND come from the germline V gene (reference sequence). The CDR3 totals 14 residues. The ends were cut back, 0 bases at V and 8 bases at J, with 13 bases in the middle. Here the CDR3 reads CASSIDSGMGGYTF. The CDR3 DNA is TGTGCCAGTAGTATAGACAGCGGCATGGGGGGCTACACCTTC.

V gene TRBV2 combines with J gene TRBJ2-5, with TRBD2 matching over 10 bases. Trimming cost V 7 bases and J 9 bases; bases outside gene matches: 11. CDR1 is SNHLY, CDR2 FYNNEI, per germline. CDR3 length: 14 amino acids. In DNA form, the CDR3 reads TGTGCCAGCAATGGGCGGCTAGCGGGGGAGGCCCAGTACTTC. Protein: CASNGRLAGEAQYF.

This chain joins TRBV9 and TRBJ2-5, with a tentative D call TRBD2 (5 bases). The V end lost 0 bases, the J end lost 5 bases, and 14 bases lay between the germline ends. This CDR3 has 15 amino acids. Germline values: CDR1 SGDLS, CDR2 YYNGEE. CDR3 in amino acids: CASSVAGGSRETQYF. DNA for the CDR3: TGTGCCAGCAGCGTAGCGGGTGGGAGCCGGGAGACCCAGTACTTC.

The rearrangement uses TRBV10-3 and TRBJ2-5; 10 bases are shared with TRBD2. Germline V gene data show CDR1 as ENHRY and CDR2 as SYGVKD. After removal of 6 bases from V and 1 base from J, the junction contained 5 bases not matched to a gene. The CDR3 is 15 residues long. The CDR3 is CAIRGGLASQETQYF. The CDR3, as DNA: TGTGCCATCAGGGGGGGACTAGCGAGCCAAGAGACCCAGTACTTC.

V is TRBV18 and J is TRBJ2-1; 9 nucleotides agree with TRBD1. Trimming at V came to 2 bases and at J to 6 bases, leaving 8 bases not matched to a gene. This CDR3 comprises 16 residues. The germline CDR1 and CDR2 sequences are KGHSH and LQKENI. The CDR3 is CASSPKPGTGINEQFF. CDR3 bases: TGTGCCAGCTCACCAAAACCTGGGACAGGGATCAATGAGCAGTTCTTC.

V usage is TRBV5-6 and J usage is TRBJ2-2; 7 nucleotides line up with TRBD1. This CDR3 contains 14 residues. The trim removed 4 bases at V and 2 bases at J, leaving 2 bases unmatched. Per the germline V gene, CDR1 is SGHDT and CDR2 is YYEEEE. Here the CDR3 DNA reads TGTGCCAGCAGCAGGGACAGAAACACCGGGGAGCTGTTTTTT. Encoded protein: CASSRDRNTGELFF.

This clone has a count of ten or more. The chain joins TRBV2 to TRBJ1-3; D is unclear. V gave up 0 bases and J gave up 2 bases, with 14 bases separating them. This CDR3 spans 17 amino acids. The germline gives CDR1 SNHLY, CDR2 FYNNEI. DNA of the CDR3: TGTGCCAGCAGTGAAGCGATTCAGAGAGGCGCTGGAAACACCATATATTTT. Translating it yields CASSEAIQRGAGNTIYF.

A single count supports this clone. The chain is built from TRBV14 and TRBJ2-7; 11 bases are a match to TRBD2. The CDR3 contains 17 residues. The junction had 8 bases not matched to a gene; V was cut back by 4 bases and J by 0 bases. Germline values: CDR1 SGHDN, CDR2 FVKESK. DNA of the CDR3: TGTGCCAGCAGCCCGAGGACTAGCGGGCATAGCTCCTACGAGCAGTACTTC. Residues: CASSPRTSGHSSYEQYF.

On this clone: Other DNA sequences in the same sample also yield this CDR3. V is TRBV11-2 and J is TRBJ1-1; 7 bases are a match to TRBD1. V lost 1 base and J lost 1; bases outside the gene matches: 0. CDR1 is SGHAT, CDR2 FQNNGV, per germline. CDR3 length: 14 residues. CDR3 DNA: TGTGCCAGCAGCTTAGGACAGGGGAACACTGAAGCTTTCTTT. Residues: CASSLGQGNTEAFF.